This TCR beta chain was identified in a study of CD8+ T cells in alopecia areata. The sample holds a few counts of this clone. What it recognizes is unknown. General study results and limits: Scalp and blood samples kept many expanded lesional clones throughout tofacitinib.

Treatment of the sample: oral pan-JAK inhibitor, 5-10 mg twice daily. The authors extracted RNA and reverse transcribed it into cDNA as the sequencing template. Generated by immunoSEQ multiplex PCR, the TCRdb table keeps only in-frame clones and is missing some. The table records about 220,000 clones, more than 45% of them present only once. V was clipped by 5 bases and J by 1 base; unmatched bases: 5. The CDR3 covers 13 residues. Germline CDR1 is SQVTM and CDR2 is ANQGSEA. This specimen consisted of CD4+ T cells sorted from blood, obtained at week 4, from a patient treated with tofacitinib. The J gene is TRBJ2-7, the V gene TRBV29-1; 7 bases line up with TRBD2. This sequence was found in a human donor with alopecia areata. The CDR3, as DNA: TGCAGCGTTCTGGCTAGCGGTTCCTACGAGCAGTACTTC. This translates into CSVLASGSYEQYF.